This TCR beta chain was recovered during a study of shared clonotypes between healthy human individuals. For this clone: Its antigen is not identified.

Clones were sequenced by immunoSEQ multiplex PCR, and TCRdb holds only the in-frame ones, with some missing. The sample shows about 2.1 million clones, about 93% of them seen only once. Whole-study findings and limits: Tissues were not sampled, only blood, and their repertoires likely differ. Some clonotypes were shared by all four sorted-subset donors, while others were not shared. The non-shared ones had lower generation probabilities than the shared ones.

CD45RO-negative, CCR7-positively selected cells formed the naive CD8 fraction, excluding terminally differentiated effector memory CD45RA+ cells. All donors were Caucasian adults living in Nashville, Tennessee. CDR3 length equals 14 residues. The V gene's germline CDR1 is SGHAT and CDR2 FQDESV (reference sequence). V was shortened by 7 bases and J by 4 bases, with 17 bases between the two germline ends. The chain combines TRBV11-1 with TRBJ2-7, with D perhaps TRBD2 (6 bases). Sequenced: naive CD8+ T cells from PBMCs. The clonotype originates from a man between 18 and 35 years old in good health. Some clones in this sample may be carry-over from other donors' samples. The CDR3: CASNNGREDYEQYF. The CDR3 nucleotides are TGTGCCAGCAACAATGGCAGGGAGGATTACGAGCAGTACTTC. Complete variable domain (other parts from reference TRBV11-1 and TRBJ2-7): EAEVAQSPRYKITEKSQAVAFWCDPISGHATLYWYRQILGQGPELLVQFQDESVVDDSQLPKDRFSAERLKGVDSTLKIQPAELGDSAMYLCASNNGREDYEQYFGPGTRLTVT.